The following is a T cell receptor beta chain sequence with its context. Here immunoSEQ multiplex PCR was the method, and the copy in TCRdb shows in-frame clones only, minus some. The table has tens of thousands of clones, 70% to 90% seen once. This sample was taken from a study of radiotherapy plus CTLA-4 blockade in lung cancer. Across the study: Disease control was present in 30% to 40% of patients, and objective responses in 18%.

The junction had 1 base not matched to a gene; V was cut back by 0 bases and J by 3 bases. Germline CDR1 and CDR2: SGHAT and FQNNGV. The CDR3 covers 17 residues. This receptor was taken from a human donor with non-small cell lung cancer who had a partial response to radiotherapy plus ipilimumab. The sample here was peripheral blood, taken from a patient treated with radiotherapy plus ipilimumab. This chain uses TRBV11-2 with TRBJ2-1, with 14 bases aligning to TRBD2. CDR3 DNA sequence: TGTGCCAGCAGCTTAGATGGACTAGCGGGAGGCTACAATGAGCAGTTCTTC. As protein: CASSLDGLAGGYNEQFF.